The rows below give T cell receptor beta chains drawn from one sample of a study of identical twins. One entry per CDR3 protein results from TCRdb running MiXCR on the 5' RACE reads. This table has hundreds of thousands of distinct CDR3 sequences, 24% appearing once. These data are also associated with another study on T cells expressing NK-cell markers.

The material sequenced was CD4+ T cells sorted from blood. The receptors derive from a woman between 18 and 29 years old in good health. CDR3s include the opening cysteine and the closing phenylalanine or tryptophan. A D gene is named only where the DNA matches it firmly. Size tells how often a clone was seen (once, few, many) or the class of an expanded clone, and some rows leave it out.

>TRBJ2-2|.|TRBV11-2|.
TGTGCCAGCACCCTCGGGCAGGGAAGGGGCGGGGAGCTGTTTTTT
CASTLGQGRGGELFF
>TRBJ1-2|.|TRBV12-3/TRBV12-4|TRBD1
TGTGCCAGCAGTTCTCGGGACAGGGATGGCTACACCTTC
CASSSRDRDGYTF
>TRBJ2-2|few|TRBV6-1|.
TGTGCCAGCAGTGCGACGGCACGAACGAACACCGGGGAGCTGTTTTTT
CASSATARTNTGELFF
>TRBJ1-1|once|TRBV2|.
TGTGCCAGCACCCTGACAGCTGCTGAAGCTTTCTTT
CASTLTAAEAFF
>TRBJ2-7|few|TRBV20-1|.
TGCAGTGCTAGCGTGGCGGGGCCCTACGAGCAGTACTTC
CSASVAGPYEQYF
>TRBJ1-2|few|TRBV29-1|.
TGCAGCACGCCCGGACCCAATGGCGACTATGGCTACACCTTC
CSTPGPNGDYGYTF
>TRBJ2-5|.|TRBV7-2|.
TGTGCCAGCAGCGGTGGACTGAGGGAGACCCAGTACTTC
CASSGGLRETQYF
>TRBJ2-3|few|TRBV12-5|.
TGTGCTAGTGGTTTGGGGGGAGTCACAGATACGCAGTATTTT
CASGLGGVTDTQYF
>TRBJ2-3|.|TRBV7-3|TRBD2
TGTGCCAGCAGCCCCGGGACTAGGACAGATACGCAGTATTTT
CASSPGTRTDTQYF
>TRBJ2-1|few|TRBV12-3/TRBV12-4|TRBD2
TGTGCCAGCAAACTTCTAGCGGGGTCTATGAGCCGGCAGTTCTTC
CASKLLAGSMSRQFF
>TRBJ1-1|few|TRBV6-1|.
TGTGCCAGCAGTGTGGACGGAGGGGACACTGAAGCTTTCTTT
CASSVDGGDTEAFF
>TRBJ2-2|.|TRBV10-3|.
TGTGCCATCAGTCCGAATCCGCCAACTAACCTTAACACCGGGGAGCTGTTTTTT
CAISPNPPTNLNTGELFF
>TRBJ1-2|.|TRBV5-1|.
TGCGCCAGCAGCGAGGGACAACCAAGGAATGGCTACACCTTC
CASSEGQPRNGYTF
>TRBJ2-7|few|TRBV29-1|.
TGCAGCGCCATGCGATATGGGGGGGCCAGGGAGCAGTACTTC
CSAMRYGGAREQYF
>TRBJ2-3|.|TRBV3-1|.
TGTGCCAGCACAGCGCGGGGGCGGTCAGATACGCAGTATTTT
CASTARGRSDTQYF
>TRBJ1-5|.|TRBV5-8|TRBD1
TGTGCCAGCGTCCCCGTAGGACAGGGGTACCAGCCCCAGCATTTT
CASVPVGQGYQPQHF
>TRBJ1-1|.|TRBV7-2|.
TGTGCCAGCAGCCCGCATTCTAAAGCTTTCTTT
CASSPHSKAFF
>TRBJ2-3|few|TRBV11-1|TRBD2
TGTGCCAGCAGCCCCGTTTGGTTCGGCGGGAGGGCCCGGGATACGCAGTATTTT
CASSPVWFGGRARDTQYF
>TRBJ1-6|many|TRBV20-1|.
TGCAGTGCTAGAGTGGGGACCTATAATTCACCCCTCCACTTT
CSARVGTYNSPLHF
>TRBJ2-5|few|TRBV7-9|TRBD2
TGTGCCAGCAGCTGGACTAGCGGGGGGGAGACCCAGTACTTC
CASSWTSGGETQYF
>TRBJ2-7|few|TRBV3-1|.
TGTGCCAGCAGCCCTACAGGGGACTATTCGTACGAGCAGTACTTC
CASSPTGDYSYEQYF
>TRBJ2-4|.|TRBV5-6|.
TGTGCCAGCAGCCCTAGGAGGGTACACACAGAATTGTACTTC
CASSPRRVHTELYF